These 2 T cell receptor beta chains were sequenced from one sample in a study of blood T cells in healthy people across ages. A sample-barcoded 5' primer and a J-beta primer mix were used in a second PCR of about 7 to 12 cycles. TCRdb ran MiXCR on the 5' RACE reads and lists one entry per CDR3 protein. The sample includes roughly 500,000 distinct CDR3 sequences, less than 25% of them seen just once. The sample was also linked to a second study, of T cells of mothers and their children.

Specimen: blood. The receptors derive from a boy aged 5-17 years in good health.

The chain couples TRBV6-2 or TRBV6-3 to TRBJ2-7; 7 nucleotides align to TRBD2. Germline assignment: CDR1 MNHEY and CDR2 SVGEGT. The CDR3 spans 17 residues. The junction had 20 bases not matched to a gene; V was cut back by 5 bases and J by 7 bases. This CDR3 reads CASSLSSGAPYYNEQYF. CDR3 DNA: TGTGCCAGCAGTCTCTCCAGCGGGGCTCCCTACTACAATGAGCAGTACTTC.

The rearrangement uses TRBV6-5 and TRBJ1-1; D is perhaps TRBD1 (5 bases). CDR3 length: 13 residues. With 10 bases removed from V and 4 bases from J, the gap between germline ends came to 16 bases. CDR1 is MNHEY, CDR2 SVGAGI, per germline. CDR3 protein: CATHVRGSTEAFF. CDR3 in DNA: TGTGCCACCCACGTTCGGGGGAGCACTGAAGCTTTCTTT.